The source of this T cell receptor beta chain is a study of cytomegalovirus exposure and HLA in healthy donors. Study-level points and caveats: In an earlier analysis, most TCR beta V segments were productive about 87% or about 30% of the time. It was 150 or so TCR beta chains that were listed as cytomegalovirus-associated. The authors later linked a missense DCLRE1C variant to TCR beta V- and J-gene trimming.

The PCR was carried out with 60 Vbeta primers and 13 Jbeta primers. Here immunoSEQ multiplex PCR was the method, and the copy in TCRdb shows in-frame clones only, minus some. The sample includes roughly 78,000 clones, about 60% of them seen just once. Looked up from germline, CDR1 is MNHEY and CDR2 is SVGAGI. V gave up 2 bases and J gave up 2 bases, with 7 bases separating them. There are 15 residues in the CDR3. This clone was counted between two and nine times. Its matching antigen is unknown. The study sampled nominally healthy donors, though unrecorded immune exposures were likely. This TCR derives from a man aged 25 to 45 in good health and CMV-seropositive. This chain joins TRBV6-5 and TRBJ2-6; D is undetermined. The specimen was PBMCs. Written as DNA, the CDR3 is TGTGCCAGCAGTTACACACGTACTGGGGCCAACGTCCTGACTTTC. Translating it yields CASSYTRTGANVLTF.